This TCR beta chain was captured by sequencing in a study of siplizumab effects on memory and regulatory T cells. Study-wide points: Unstimulated naive T cells seemed to show more diversity than memory cells did, and they also seemed to be among the major contributors to the alloresponse.

The CDR3 spans 12 residues. With 5 bases removed from V and 5 bases from J, the gap between germline ends came to 9 bases. Germline V gene data show CDR1 as SGHAT and CDR2 as FQNNGV. The method was immunoSEQ multiplex PCR; TCRdb's version includes in-frame clones alone and lacks a portion of them. The top ten hold over 1.5% of the sample, which has about 82,000 clones, approximately 86% seen once. A note on this clone: Its matching antigen is unknown.

V and J are TRBV11-2 and TRBJ1-2; D ambiguous. The sample comprised Tregs sorted from blood. The sequence was collected from a human donor in good health. This CDR3 reads CASSKTDYGYTF. DNA for the CDR3: TGTGCCAGCAGCAAGACGGATTATGGCTACACCTTC.